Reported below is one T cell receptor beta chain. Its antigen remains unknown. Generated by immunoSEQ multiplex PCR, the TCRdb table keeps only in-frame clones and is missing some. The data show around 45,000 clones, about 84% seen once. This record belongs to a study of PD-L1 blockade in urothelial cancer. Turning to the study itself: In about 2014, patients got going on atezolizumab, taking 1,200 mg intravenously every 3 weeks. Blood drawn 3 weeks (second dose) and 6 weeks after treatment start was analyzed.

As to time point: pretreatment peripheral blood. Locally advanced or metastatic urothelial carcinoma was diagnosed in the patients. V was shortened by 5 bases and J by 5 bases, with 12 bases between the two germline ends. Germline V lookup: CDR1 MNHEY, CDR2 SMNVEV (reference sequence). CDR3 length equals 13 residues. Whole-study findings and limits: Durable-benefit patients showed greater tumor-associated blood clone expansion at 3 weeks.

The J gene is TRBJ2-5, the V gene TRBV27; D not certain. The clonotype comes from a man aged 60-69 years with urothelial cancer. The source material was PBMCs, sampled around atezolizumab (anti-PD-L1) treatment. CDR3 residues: CASSPLVRETQYF. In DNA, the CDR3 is TGTGCCAGCAGTCCTTTGGTGCGGGAGACCCAGTACTTC.